This TCR beta chain is from a study of blood T cells in healthy people across ages. About this clonotype itself: The target antigen is unknown.

Combining a sample-barcoded 5' primer with a J-beta primer mix, a second PCR ran for roughly 7 to 11 cycles. Via MiXCR, TCRdb re-called the 5' RACE reads, giving one row per CDR3 protein. The data show about 1,000,000 distinct CDR3 sequences, more than 40% seen once. There were healthy Caucasian individuals from Russia, aged roughly 6 to 100, serving as donors. V lost 6 bases to trimming and J lost 0 bases, with 12 bases between them. The length of the CDR3 is 15 residues. Germline V gives CDR1 MNHEY, CDR2 SVGAGI. Study-wide results and caveats: There was a strong correlation between TCR beta diversity and naive T cell percentage. Compared with aged donors, long-lived donors showed fewer expanded clones, suggesting selection.

Sequencing input: blood. This clonotype originated in an older woman in good health. The genes are TRBV6-5 and TRBJ1-3; D is unclear. For the CDR3, the DNA is TGTGCCAGCAGCGTTACGTCCCACTCTGGAAACACCATATATTTT. This gives the protein CASSVTSHSGNTIYF.